One T cell receptor beta chain is described in this entry. In this sample, this clone turned up once. It lacks a known antigen. Base-call qualities are not available, and no considerably larger clone is one nucleotide away. The immunoSEQ assay, a bias-controlled multiplex PCR with V- and J-specific primers, was used to amplify TCR beta CDR3 regions from genomic DNA. A second PCR step added a proprietary barcode and Illumina adapter sequences to the CDR3 amplicons. An Illumina MiSeq instrument was used for sequencing of the CDR3 libraries. As for how the authors treated the data: immunoSEQ Analyzer 3.0 was used for export and quality control, with R Bioconductor and Immunarch used for downstream analyses. Repertoire metrics were calculated using only productive rearrangements within the normalized downsampled data set. In the normalized cohort, clonotypes with more than 5 templates were defined as pathologically expanded. The Inverse Simpson Index served as the measure of repertoire diversity. To capture all clonotypes, CMV-specificity analyses were performed on the non-normalized data set. TCRdb carries this immuneACCESS record with in-frame sequences only. Its versions omit some clonotypes, under half of them owing to an unresolved V gene in the studies checked, with the rest unexplained. That table gives V, J and clone size, and the DNA gave D and trimming. Present in this sample are some 29,000 clones, 82% of which were seen just once. The ten biggest clones cover over 1.5% of the sample.

The source of the sample is a study of T cell clonotyping in hematopoietic cell transplantation (dated by TCRdb to about 2021). About the study as a whole: Pretransplant samples from recipients were collected after cytoreduction. A total of some 140 blood samples were gathered in the study from 30 to 40 consecutive transplant recipients along with their related donors. Patient recruitment ran from 2015 to January 2017, and follow-up continued until late 2020 or death.

A distance of 20 bases separates the germline ends of V and J, which lose 4 bases and 5 bases respectively. Per the germline V gene, MDHEN is the CDR1 and SYDVKM is the CDR2. Including cysteine and phenylalanine, the CDR3 has 16 amino acids. Only the CDR3 portion is preserved as DNA: 48 bases, with reading frame beginning at the first base. Per the publication, the time point label means: recipient sample about 28 days before transplant, after cytoreduction. Blood from recipients was drawn about 28 days before transplant and again at days 30, 100 and 180 after transplant. Using Nuclei Lysis Solution, genomic DNA was extracted from unfractionated peripheral blood mononuclear cells that were either fresh or cryopreserved. General conclusions and limits of the study: The sample size was limited, and because cells were not sorted, the contributions of CD4 and CD8 repertoires could not be separated. After transplant, TCR diversity in recipients dropped, and pathologically expanded clonotypes climbed progressively between day 30 and day 180. Overlap with donor repertoires was found for only a small fraction of recipient repertoires, with over 97% found to appear de novo at the given depth. Donor and pretransplant recipient Inverse Simpson Index values predicted broader posttransplant TCR repertoire diversity.

Rearrangement joined TRBV28 to TRBJ1-2; 5 matching bases give a weak D call of TRBD1. This receptor was taken from a middle-aged man with acute myeloid leukemia. Some clones in this sample may be carry-over from other donors' samples. The sample consisted of peripheral blood mononuclear cells, taken before stem cell transplant. CDR3 protein: CASSSGTGGGVYGYTF. The nucleotide sequence is given as TGTGCCAGCAGTTCGGGCACGGGGGGAGGCGTTTATGGCTACACCTTC.